This TCR beta chain was retrieved from a study of blood T cells in healthy people across ages. A second about 7 to 11 cycle PCR used barcoded and J-beta primers. TCRdb recomputed calls from the 5' RACE reads with MiXCR, one row per CDR3 protein. The repertoire holds 600,000 to 900,000 distinct CDR3 sequences, with more than 25% as singletons. The CDR3 loop spans 15 amino acids. Trimming at V came to 6 bases and at J to 4 bases, leaving 8 bases not matched to a gene. Per germline, CDR1 MNHEY and CDR2 SMNVEV (reference sequence). These data were likewise used in another study, on T cells of mothers and their children.

Sequencing was done on a sample of blood. The receptor comes from a boy younger than 18 in good health. The V gene is TRBV27, the J gene TRBJ2-4; 8 nucleotides agree with TRBD2. The CDR3 spells CASSPLGGGKNIQYF. CDR3 sequence (DNA): TGTGCCAGCAGCCCGTTGGGCGGGGGGAAAAACATTCAGTACTTC.